This TCR beta chain was profiled in a study of blood T cell repertoires in COVID-19. The overall study: COVID-19 samples from acute and convalescent phases originated in the United States, Italy and Spain. Sample material is recorded as cDNA or gDNA derived from T cells, B-cell-depleted T cells, or PBMCs.

Original handling: By means of reference gene primer amplification, nucleated cell counts were estimated. Repertoires were generated with immunoSEQ multiplex PCR, while TCRdb's copy carries only in-frame clones and drops some. V and J calls and clone size are those listed in that table; D and trimming were worked out from the DNA. The repertoire includes 160,000 or so clones, 75% to 80% of them detected once, and about 15% sits in the top ten. The V end lost 4 bases, the J end lost 7 bases, and 17 bases lay between the germline ends. Per germline, CDR1 SGHRS and CDR2 YFSETQ. This CDR3 is built from 14 residues.

The receptor was derived from a woman of 80 years or more with acute or convalescent COVID-19. The rearrangement uses TRBV5-1 and TRBJ1-2, with D possibly TRBD1 on 5 matching bases. Sequencing used peripheral blood. CDR3 amino acids: CASSPAAGSIGYTF. The DNA for the CDR3 is TGCGCCAGCAGCCCTGCGGCAGGGTCTATTGGCTACACCTTC.